This entry is about one TCR beta chain. The antigen it recognizes is unknown. Base qualities are not recorded, but no much larger clone differs from it by a single base. The data stem from a study of cytomegalovirus exposure and HLA in healthy donors (dated by TCRdb to 2016 to 2017). With respect to the entire study: A later analysis indicated that the roughly 120 validation repertoires were generated on the platform also employed for the 650 to 850 repertoires of the first cohort. The aim of the study was to test whether cataloging public T cell receptors could identify signatures of past pathogen exposure. To predict cytomegalovirus infection status, the study brought together high-throughput TCR immunosequencing, statistical association of individual TCRs with disease status, and machine learning. In addition to the first cohort of 666 subjects, a separate validation cohort of under 150 different subjects was used. Here is what the overall study found, with its caveats: In vitro tests confirmed that a few of the cytomegalovirus-associated TCR beta chains recognize cytomegalovirus antigens. A later analysis had no HLA typing for the validation cohort, so co-occurrence there was scored across all 130 or so repertoires. The authors suggested that the approach could potentially be extended to other disease states and immunological phenotypes. Most TCR sequences were seen in very few donors, while some public TCRs were found in many individuals. Of the cluster scores, 94% were above 0 in a later analysis, which found that TCRs clustered in the first cohort also tended to co-occur in the 120 or so validation repertoires. The classifier was reported to diagnose cytomegalovirus status with high specificity and sensitivity in both the original cohort and the validation cohort. A total of 150 to 200 TCR beta chains were listed by the study as associated with cytomegalovirus.

Donors formed part of the validation cohort, which comprised 95 to 150 subjects and was distinct from the first cohort of 666 subjects. V is clipped by 8 bases and J by 4 bases, and the sequence between their germline boundaries is 20 bases long. Based on the germline V gene (reference sequence), the CDR1 and CDR2 sequences are GTSNPN and SVGIG. The CDR3, cysteine through phenylalanine, is 14 amino acids long. Kept here is only the CDR3 DNA, which spans 42 bases and is read in frame from base 1. The library was produced with the immunoSEQ multiplex PCR assay. The study's processing was this. A statistical classification framework was built for diagnosing cytomegalovirus status from the catalog of TCR beta chain sequences. The table was pulled from immuneACCESS by TCRdb, which kept in-frame rearrangements only. Such tables lose some clones; where checked, under half of the loss comes from unresolved V genes, and the rest has no known cause. That table furnishes V, J and clone size, whereas the DNA furnished D and trimming. This sample gives 150,000 to 250,000 clones in total; approximately 80% of them show up just once. The ten largest clones add up to about an eighth of the sample.

Rearrangement joined TRBV30 to TRBJ1-1; the D gene lacks a confident call. Sequenced sample: PBMCs. This TCR came from a woman in her thirties in good health and CMV-seropositive. The bases are TGTGCCCACACCCTAGGAAATAGAGGCACTGAAGCTTTCTTT. It translates to CAHTLGNRGTEAFF. Reference TRBV30 and TRBJ1-1 proteins supply the regions before and after the CDR3; the full variable domain is: SQTIHQWPATLVQPVGSPLSLECTVEGTSNPNLYWYRQAAGRGLQLLFYSVGIGQISSEVPQNLSASRPQDRQFILSSKKLLLSDSGFYLCAHTLGNRGTEAFFGQGTRLTVV.